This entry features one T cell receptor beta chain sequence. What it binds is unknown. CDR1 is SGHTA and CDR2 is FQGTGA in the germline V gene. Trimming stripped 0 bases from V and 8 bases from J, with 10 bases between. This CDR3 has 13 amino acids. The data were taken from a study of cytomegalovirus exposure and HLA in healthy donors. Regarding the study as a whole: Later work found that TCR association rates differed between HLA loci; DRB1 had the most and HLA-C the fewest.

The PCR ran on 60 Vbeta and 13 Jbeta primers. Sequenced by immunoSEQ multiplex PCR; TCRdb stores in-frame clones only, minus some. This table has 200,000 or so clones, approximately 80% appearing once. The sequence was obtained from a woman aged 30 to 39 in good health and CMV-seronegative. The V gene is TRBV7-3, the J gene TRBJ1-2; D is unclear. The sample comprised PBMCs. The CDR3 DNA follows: TGTGCCAGCAGCTTAACCCCTCGGGGAGGCTACACCTTC. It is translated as CASSLTPRGGYTF.